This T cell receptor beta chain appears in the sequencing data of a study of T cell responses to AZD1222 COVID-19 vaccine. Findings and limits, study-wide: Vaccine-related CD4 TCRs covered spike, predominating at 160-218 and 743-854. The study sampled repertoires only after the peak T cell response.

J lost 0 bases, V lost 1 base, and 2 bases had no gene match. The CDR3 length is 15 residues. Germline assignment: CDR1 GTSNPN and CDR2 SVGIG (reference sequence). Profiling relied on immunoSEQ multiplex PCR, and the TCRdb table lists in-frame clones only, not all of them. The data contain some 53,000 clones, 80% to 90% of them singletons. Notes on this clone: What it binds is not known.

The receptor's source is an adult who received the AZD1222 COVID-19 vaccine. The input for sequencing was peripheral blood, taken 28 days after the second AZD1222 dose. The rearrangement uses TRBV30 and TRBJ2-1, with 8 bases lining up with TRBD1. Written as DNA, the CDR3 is TGTGCCTGGAGTGGGACAGGGAGCTCCTACAATGAGCAGTTCTTC. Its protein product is CAWSGTGSSYNEQFF.